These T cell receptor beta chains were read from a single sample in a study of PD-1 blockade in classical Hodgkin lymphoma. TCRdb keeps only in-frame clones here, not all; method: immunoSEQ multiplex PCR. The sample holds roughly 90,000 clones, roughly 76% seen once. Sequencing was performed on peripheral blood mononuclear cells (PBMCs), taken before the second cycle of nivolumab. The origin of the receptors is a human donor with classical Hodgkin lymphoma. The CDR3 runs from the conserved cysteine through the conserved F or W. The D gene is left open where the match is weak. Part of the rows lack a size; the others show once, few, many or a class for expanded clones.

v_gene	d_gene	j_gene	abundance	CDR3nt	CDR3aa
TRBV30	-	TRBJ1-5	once	TGTGCCTGGAGTGAGGAGTCTGGCTATCAGCCCCAGCATTTT	CAWSEESGYQPQHF
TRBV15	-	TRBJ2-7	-	TGTGCCACCAGCGCGGTGGGGGCCCGATACGAGCAGTACTTC	CATSAVGARYEQYF
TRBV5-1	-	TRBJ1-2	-	TGCGCCAGCAGCAGTACGAGTTCCCTTAACTATGGCTACACCTTC	CASSSTSSLNYGYTF
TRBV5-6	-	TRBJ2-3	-	TGTGCCAGCAGCCCCCTGGGATTTACGCAGTATTTT	CASSPLGFTQYF
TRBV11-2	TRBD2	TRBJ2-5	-	TGTGCCAGCAGCCGAAGCGGGAGTGGAGAGACCCAGTACTTC	CASSRSGSGETQYF
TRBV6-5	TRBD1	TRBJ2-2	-	TGTGCCAGCAGTTACAGGGGGCTACGAACCGGGGAGCTGTTTTTT	CASSYRGLRTGELFF
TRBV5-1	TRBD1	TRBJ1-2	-	TGCGCCAGCACTCCCGGGACAGGGGCCTTCTATGGCTACACCTTC	CASTPGTGAFYGYTF
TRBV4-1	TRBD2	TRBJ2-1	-	TGCGCCAGCAGCCAAGGAGGGGGAAGCGGGAGTACGAGTGAGCAGTTCTTC	CASSQGGGSGSTSEQFF
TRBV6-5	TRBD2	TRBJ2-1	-	TGTGCCAGCAGCCCAGCGGGAGGGCCGGACAATGAGCAGTTCTTC	CASSPAGGPDNEQFF
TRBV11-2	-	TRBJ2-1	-	TGTGCCAGCAGCTCGTTACAGGCTAGGGAGAGCTCCTACAATGAGCAGTTCTTC	CASSSLQARESSYNEQFF
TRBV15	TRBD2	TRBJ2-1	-	TGTGCCACCAGTCCGGGACTAGCGGAGTGGAATGAGCAGTTCTTC	CATSPGLAEWNEQFF
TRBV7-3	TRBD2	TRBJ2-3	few	TGTGCCAGCAGCTTAAAGGCATCCCTAGCGGGAACCACCTGGGCAGATACGCAGTATTTT	CASSLKASLAGTTWADTQYF
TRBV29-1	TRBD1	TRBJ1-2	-	TGCAGCGTGCCGGACAGGGACTCTGGCTACACCTTC	CSVPDRDSGYTF
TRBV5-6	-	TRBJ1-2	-	TGTGCCAGCAAGGGGTCCGGAGCCTATGGCTACACCTTC	CASKGSGAYGYTF
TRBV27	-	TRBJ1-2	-	TGTGCCAGCAGTTACTTGGGCAGTCCCCCCCATGGCTACACCTTC	CASSYLGSPPHGYTF
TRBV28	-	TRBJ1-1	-	TGTGCCAGCAGTTTCCCCGGACAAACTCGAAGAGCTTTCTTT	CASSFPGQTRRAFF
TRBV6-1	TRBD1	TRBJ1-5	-	TGTGCCAGCAGGCGACAGGGAGGGAACGATCAGCCCCAGCATTTT	CASRRQGGNDQPQHF
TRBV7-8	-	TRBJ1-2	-	TGTGCCAGCAGCTTCACCGGGCTTCGGGTTGACTACACCTTC	CASSFTGLRVDYTF
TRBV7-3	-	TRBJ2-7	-	TGTGCCAGCAGCTTAAATTGGGGCTACGAGCAGTACTTC	CASSLNWGYEQYF
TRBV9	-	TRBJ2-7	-	TGTGCCAGCAGCGTAGGGACAGCTATCTACGAGCAGTACTTC	CASSVGTAIYEQYF
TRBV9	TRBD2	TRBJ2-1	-	TGTGCCAGCAGCGTAGAGTCTAGCGGGAGGGCATACAATGAGCAGTTCTTC	CASSVESSGRAYNEQFF
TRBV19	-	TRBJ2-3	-	TGTGCCAGTAGTATAGGGGATAAGGGTATCAGCACAGATACGCAGTATTTT	CASSIGDKGISTDTQYF
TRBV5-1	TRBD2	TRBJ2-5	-	TGCGCCAGCAGTTTATCAGCGGGAGCTCTCCAAGAGACCCAGTACTTC	CASSLSAGALQETQYF
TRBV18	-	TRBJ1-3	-	TGTGCCAGCTCACCACCACCCTCTGGAAACACCATATATTTT	CASSPPPSGNTIYF
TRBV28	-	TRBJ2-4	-	TGTGCCAGCCAGGGTTGGGGGGCCAAAAACATTCAGTACTTC	CASQGWGAKNIQYF
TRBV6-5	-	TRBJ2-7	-	TGTGCCAGCAGTTACCGGGACACGCAAAGCTCCTACGAGCAGTACTTC	CASSYRDTQSSYEQYF
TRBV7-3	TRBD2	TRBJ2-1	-	TGTGCCAGCAGCGTAGCGGGAGCAAACTACAATGAGCAGTTCTTC	CASSVAGANYNEQFF
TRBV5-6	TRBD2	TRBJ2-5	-	TGTGCCAGCAGCTTGGCCGGGGGGGGCAGCGGGACCCAGTACTTC	CASSLAGGGSGTQYF
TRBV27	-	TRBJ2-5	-	TGTGCCAGCAGTTTGAAGTCGGTCCAAGAGACCCAGTACTTC	CASSLKSVQETQYF
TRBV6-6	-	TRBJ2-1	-	TGTGCCAGTTCTAGCAGCAATGAGCAGTTCTTC	CASSSSNEQFF
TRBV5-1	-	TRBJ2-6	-	TGCGCCAGCAGCTTCCGCTCTGGGGCCAACGTCCTGACTTTC	CASSFRSGANVLTF
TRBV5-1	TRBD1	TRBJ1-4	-	TGCGCCAGCGCACCGACTCCCGGACAGGGGGAGGAAAAACTGTTTTTT	CASAPTPGQGEEKLFF
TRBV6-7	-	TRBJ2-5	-	TGTGCCAGCACCGACGACAGAACTAGGGAGACCCAGTACTTC	CASTDDRTRETQYF
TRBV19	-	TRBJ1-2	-	TGTGCCAGTAGTATTGAGGGCGTCTATGGCTACACCTTC	CASSIEGVYGYTF
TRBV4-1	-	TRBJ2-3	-	TGCGCCAGCAGCCAAGATACCGCAAGAGATACGCAGTATTTT	CASSQDTARDTQYF
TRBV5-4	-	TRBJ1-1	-	TGTGCCAGCAGCTTGGTTGGGGCGGGGAGCACTGAAGCTTTCTTT	CASSLVGAGSTEAFF